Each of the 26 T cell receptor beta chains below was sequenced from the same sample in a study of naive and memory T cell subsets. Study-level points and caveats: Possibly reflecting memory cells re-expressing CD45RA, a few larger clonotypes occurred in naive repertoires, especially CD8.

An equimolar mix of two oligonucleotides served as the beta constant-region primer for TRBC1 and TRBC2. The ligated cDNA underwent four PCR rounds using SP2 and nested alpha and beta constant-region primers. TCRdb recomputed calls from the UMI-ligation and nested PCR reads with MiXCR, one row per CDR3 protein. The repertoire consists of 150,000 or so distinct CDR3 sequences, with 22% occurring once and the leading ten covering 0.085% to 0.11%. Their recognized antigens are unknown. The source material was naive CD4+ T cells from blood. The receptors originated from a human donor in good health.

CDR3: CASSYSKGFQPQHF. The CDR3, as DNA: TGTGCCAGCAGTTACTCGAAGGGCTTTCAGCCCCAGCATTTT. V usage is TRBV6-2 or TRBV6-3 and J usage is TRBJ1-5; D not certain. V lost 0 bases to trimming and J lost 6 bases, with 9 bases between them. CDR3 size: 14 residues. CDR1 is MNHEY and CDR2 is SVGEGT in the germline V gene.

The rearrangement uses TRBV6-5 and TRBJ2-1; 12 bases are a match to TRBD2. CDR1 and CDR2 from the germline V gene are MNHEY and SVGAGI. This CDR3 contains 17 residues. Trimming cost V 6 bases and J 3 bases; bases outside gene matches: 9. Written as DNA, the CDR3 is TGTGCCAGCAGACCCCGGACTAGCGGGACCCGCTACAATGAGCAGTTCTTC. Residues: CASRPRTSGTRYNEQFF.

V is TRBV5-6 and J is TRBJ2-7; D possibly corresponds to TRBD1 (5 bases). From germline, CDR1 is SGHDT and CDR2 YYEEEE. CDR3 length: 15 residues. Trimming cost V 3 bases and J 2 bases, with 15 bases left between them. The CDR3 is CASSYVTGAPYEQYF. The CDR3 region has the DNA TGTGCCAGCAGCTATGTTACAGGCGCTCCCTACGAGCAGTACTTC.

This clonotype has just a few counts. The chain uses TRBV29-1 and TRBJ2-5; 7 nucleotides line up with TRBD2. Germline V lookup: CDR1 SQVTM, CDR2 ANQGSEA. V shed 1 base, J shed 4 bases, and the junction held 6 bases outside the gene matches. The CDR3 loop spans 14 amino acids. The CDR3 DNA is TGCAGCGTTGAAGTGGGAGGGCCCCCAGAGACCCAGTACTTC. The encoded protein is CSVEVGGPPETQYF.

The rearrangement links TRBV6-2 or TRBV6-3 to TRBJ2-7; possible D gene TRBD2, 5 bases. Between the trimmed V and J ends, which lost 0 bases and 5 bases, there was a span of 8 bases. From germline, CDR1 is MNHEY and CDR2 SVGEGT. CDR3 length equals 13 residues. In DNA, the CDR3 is TGTGCCAGCAGTTACTCGTCCGGGAACGAGCAGTACTTC. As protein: CASSYSSGNEQYF.

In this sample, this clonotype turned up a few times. CDR3 nucleotide sequence: TGTGCCAGCAGTTATACGGGAGGGCGTGCAGATACGCAGTATTTT. As protein: CASSYTGGRADTQYF. The V gene is TRBV12-3 or TRBV12-4, the J gene TRBJ2-3; 8 positions match TRBD2. V lost 4 bases, J lost 4 bases, and 7 bases stayed unmatched. The CDR3 length is 15 residues.

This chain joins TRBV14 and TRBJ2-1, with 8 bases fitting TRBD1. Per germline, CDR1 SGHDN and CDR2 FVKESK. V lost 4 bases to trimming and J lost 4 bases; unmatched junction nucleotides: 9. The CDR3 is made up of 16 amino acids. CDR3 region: CASSPRQGIRYNEQFF. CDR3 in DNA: TGTGCCAGCAGCCCCCGACAGGGGATAAGATACAATGAGCAGTTCTTC.

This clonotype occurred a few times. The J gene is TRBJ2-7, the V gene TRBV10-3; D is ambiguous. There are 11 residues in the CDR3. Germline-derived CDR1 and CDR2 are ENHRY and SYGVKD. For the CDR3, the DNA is TGTGCATCCCTGGATTTTAATGAGCAGTACTTC. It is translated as CASLDFNEQYF.

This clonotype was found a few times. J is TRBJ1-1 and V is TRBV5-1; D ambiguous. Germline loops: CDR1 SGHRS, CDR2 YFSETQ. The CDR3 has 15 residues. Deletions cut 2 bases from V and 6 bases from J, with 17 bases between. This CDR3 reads CASSFQLRSFAEAFF. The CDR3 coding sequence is TGCGCCAGCAGCTTCCAACTCAGGAGTTTCGCTGAAGCTTTCTTT.

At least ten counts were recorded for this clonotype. CDR3 in amino acids: CASSHANTEAFF. The DNA for the CDR3 is TGTGCCAGCAGCCATGCAAACACTGAAGCTTTCTTT. This chain uses TRBV3-1 with TRBJ1-1; D not certain. This CDR3 has 12 residues. V was trimmed by 3 bases and J by 2 bases, leaving 4 bases between them. Germline lookup yields CDR1 LGHDT and CDR2 YNNKEL (reference sequence).

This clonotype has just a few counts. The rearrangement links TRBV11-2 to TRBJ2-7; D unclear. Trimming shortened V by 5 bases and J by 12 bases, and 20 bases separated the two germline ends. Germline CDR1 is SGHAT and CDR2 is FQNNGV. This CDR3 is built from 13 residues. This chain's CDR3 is CASSHPLLSGLYF. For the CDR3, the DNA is TGTGCCAGCAGCCATCCACTATTATCTGGTTTGTACTTC. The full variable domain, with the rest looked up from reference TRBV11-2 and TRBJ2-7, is EAGVAQSPRYKIIEKRQSVAFWCNPISGHATLYWYQQILGQGPKLLIQFQNNGVVDDSQLPKDRFSAERLKGVDSTLKIQPAKLEDSAVYLCASSHPLLSGLYFGPGTRLTVT.

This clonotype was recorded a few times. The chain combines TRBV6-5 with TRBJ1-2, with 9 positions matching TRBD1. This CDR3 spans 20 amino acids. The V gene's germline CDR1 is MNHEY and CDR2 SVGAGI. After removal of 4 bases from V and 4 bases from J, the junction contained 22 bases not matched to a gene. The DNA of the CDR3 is TGTGCCAGCAGTTCCCTATCCGTTAGGGGGACAGGGTCCCTTTTCTATGGCTACACCTTC. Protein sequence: CASSSLSVRGTGSLFYGYTF.

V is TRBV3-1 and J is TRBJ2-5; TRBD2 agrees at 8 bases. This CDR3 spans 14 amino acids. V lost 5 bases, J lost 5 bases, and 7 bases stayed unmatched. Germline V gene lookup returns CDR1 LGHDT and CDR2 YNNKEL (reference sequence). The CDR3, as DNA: TGTGCCAGCAGCTCGAGCGGGAGACTTGAGACCCAGTACTTC. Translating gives CASSSSGRLETQYF.

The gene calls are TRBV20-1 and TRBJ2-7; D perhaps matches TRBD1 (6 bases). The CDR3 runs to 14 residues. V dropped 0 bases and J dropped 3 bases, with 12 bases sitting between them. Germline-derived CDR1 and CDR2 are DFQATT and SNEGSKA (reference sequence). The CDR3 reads CSARDQNRVYEQYF. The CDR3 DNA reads TGCAGTGCTAGAGATCAGAACAGGGTCTACGAGCAGTACTTC.

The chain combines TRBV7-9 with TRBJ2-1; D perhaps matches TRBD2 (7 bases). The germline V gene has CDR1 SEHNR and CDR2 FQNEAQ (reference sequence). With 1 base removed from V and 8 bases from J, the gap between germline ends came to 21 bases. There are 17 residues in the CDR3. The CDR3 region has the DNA TGTGCCAGCAGCTTAGAAGTCAGTGTGCAGGGGAGGGATGAGCAGTTCTTC. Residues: CASSLEVSVQGRDEQFF. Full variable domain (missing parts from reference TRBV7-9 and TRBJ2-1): DTGVSQNPRHKITKRGQNVTFRCDPISEHNRLYWYRQTLGQGPEFLTYFQNEAQLEKSRLLSDRFSAERPKGSFSTLEIQRTEQGDSAMYLCASSLEVSVQGRDEQFFGPGTRLTVL.

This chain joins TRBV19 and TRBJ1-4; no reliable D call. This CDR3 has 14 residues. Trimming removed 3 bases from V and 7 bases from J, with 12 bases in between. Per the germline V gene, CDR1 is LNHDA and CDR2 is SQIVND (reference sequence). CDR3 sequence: CASSIYRQAEKLFF. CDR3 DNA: TGTGCCAGTAGTATTTACCGACAAGCTGAAAAACTGTTTTTT.

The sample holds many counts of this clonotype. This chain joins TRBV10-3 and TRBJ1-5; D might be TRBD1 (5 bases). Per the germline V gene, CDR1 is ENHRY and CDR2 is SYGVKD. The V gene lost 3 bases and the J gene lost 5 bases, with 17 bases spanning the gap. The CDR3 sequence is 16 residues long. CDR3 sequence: CAISERDLASDQPQHF. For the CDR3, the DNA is TGTGCCATCAGTGAAAGGGACTTGGCCTCTGATCAGCCCCAGCATTTT.

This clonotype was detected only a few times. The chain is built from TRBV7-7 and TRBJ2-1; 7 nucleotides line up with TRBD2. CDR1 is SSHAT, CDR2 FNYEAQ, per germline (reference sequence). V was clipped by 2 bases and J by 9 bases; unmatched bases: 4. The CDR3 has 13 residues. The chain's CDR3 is CASSLTGGSEQFF. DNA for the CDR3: TGTGCCAGCAGCTTAACGGGAGGAAGTGAGCAGTTCTTC.

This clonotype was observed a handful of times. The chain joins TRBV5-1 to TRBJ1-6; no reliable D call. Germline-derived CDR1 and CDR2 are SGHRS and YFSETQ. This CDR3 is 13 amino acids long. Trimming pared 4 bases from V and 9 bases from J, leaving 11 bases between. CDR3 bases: TGCGCCAGCAGCCTTGACTTTGTTTCACCCCTCCACTTT. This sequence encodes CASSLDFVSPLHF.

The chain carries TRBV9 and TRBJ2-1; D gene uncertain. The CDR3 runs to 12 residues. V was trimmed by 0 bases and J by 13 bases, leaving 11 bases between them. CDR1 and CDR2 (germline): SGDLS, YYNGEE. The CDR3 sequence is CASSVDRSPQFF. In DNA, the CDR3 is TGTGCCAGCAGCGTAGATCGGAGTCCACAGTTCTTC. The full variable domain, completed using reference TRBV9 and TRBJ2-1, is DSGVTQTPKHLITATGQRVTLRCSPRSGDLSVYWYQQSLDQGLQFLIQYYNGEERAKGNILERFSAQQFPDLHSELNLSSLELGDSALYFCASSVDRSPQFFGPGTRLTVL.

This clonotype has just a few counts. CDR3 nucleotide sequence: TGTGCCAGCAGTCCACGTAAAGTCACAGATACGCAGTATTTT. It yields the protein CASSPRKVTDTQYF. The chain is built from TRBV28 and TRBJ2-3; D unresolved. V lost 5 bases and J lost 2, with 11 bases in between. Germline CDR1 and CDR2: MDHEN and SYDVKM. CDR3 length: 14 residues.

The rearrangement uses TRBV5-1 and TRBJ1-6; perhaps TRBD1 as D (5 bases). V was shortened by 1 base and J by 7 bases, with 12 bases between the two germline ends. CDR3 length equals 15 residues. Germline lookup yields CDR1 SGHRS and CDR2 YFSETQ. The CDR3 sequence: CASSLPGTGNSPLHF. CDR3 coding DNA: TGCGCCAGCAGCTTGCCTGGGACGGGAAATTCACCCCTCCACTTT.

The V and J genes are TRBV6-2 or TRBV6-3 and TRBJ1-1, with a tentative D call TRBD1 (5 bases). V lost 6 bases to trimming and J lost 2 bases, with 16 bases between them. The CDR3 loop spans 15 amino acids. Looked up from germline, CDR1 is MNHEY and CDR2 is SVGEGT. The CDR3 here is CASRTEDRTNTEAFF. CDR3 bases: TGTGCCAGCAGAACCGAAGACAGAACAAACACTGAAGCTTTCTTT.

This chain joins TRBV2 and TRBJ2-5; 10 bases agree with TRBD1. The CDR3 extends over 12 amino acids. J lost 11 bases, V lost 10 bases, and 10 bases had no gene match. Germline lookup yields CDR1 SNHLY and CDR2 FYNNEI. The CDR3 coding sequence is TGTGCCATAAGACAGGGGGCTCCGACACAGTACTTC. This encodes CAIRQGAPTQYF.

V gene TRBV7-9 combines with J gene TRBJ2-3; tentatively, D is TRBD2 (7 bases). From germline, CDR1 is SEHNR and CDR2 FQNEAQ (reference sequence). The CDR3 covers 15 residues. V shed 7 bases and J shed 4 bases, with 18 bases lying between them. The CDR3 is CASISLGGGADTQYF. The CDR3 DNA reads TGTGCCAGCATCTCCTTAGGGGGAGGGGCAGATACGCAGTATTTT.

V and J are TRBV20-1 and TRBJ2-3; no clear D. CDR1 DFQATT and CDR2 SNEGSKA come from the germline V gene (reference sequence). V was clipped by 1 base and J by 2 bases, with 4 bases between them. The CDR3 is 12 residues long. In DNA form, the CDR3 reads TGCAGTGCTAGAGCTAACACAGATACGCAGTATTTT. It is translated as CSARANTDTQYF.